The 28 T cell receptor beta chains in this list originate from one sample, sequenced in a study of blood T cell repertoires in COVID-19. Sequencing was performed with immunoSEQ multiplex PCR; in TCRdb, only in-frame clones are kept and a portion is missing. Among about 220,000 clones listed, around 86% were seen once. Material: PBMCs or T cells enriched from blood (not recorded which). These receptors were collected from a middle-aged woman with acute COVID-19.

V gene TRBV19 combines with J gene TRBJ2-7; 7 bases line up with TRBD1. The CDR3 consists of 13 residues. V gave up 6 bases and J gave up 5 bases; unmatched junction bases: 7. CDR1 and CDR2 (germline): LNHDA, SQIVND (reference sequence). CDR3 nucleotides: TGTGCCAGTAGCACAGGGGTACTAGACGAGCAGTACGTC. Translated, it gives CASSTGVLDEQYV.

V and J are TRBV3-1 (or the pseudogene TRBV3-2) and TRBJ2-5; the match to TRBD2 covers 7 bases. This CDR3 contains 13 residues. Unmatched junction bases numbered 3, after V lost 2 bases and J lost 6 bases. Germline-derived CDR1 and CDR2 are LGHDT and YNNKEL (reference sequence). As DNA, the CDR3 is TGTGCCAGCAGCCAACTGGGGGGGAAGACCCAGTACTTC. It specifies CASSQLGGKTQYF.

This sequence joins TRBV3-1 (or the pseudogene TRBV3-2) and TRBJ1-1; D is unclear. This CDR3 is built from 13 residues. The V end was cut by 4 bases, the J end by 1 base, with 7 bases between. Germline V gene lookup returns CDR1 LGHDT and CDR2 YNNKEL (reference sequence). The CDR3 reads CASSPYGNTEAFF. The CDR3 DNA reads TGTGCCAGCAGCCCCTACGGGAACACTGAAGCTTTCTTT.

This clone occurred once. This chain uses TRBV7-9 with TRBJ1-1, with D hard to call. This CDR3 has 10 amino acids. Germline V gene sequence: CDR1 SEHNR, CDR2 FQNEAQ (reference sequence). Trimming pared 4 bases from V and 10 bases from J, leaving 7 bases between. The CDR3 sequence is CASSSSSAFF. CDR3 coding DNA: TGTGCCAGCAGCTCGTCTTCAGCTTTCTTT.

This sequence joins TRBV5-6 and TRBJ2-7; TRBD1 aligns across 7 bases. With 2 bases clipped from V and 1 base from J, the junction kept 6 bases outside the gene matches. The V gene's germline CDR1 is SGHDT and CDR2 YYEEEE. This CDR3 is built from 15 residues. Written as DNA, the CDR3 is TGTGCCAGCAGCTTTACAGGGGTTGGGTCCTACGAGCAGTACTTC. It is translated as CASSFTGVGSYEQYF.

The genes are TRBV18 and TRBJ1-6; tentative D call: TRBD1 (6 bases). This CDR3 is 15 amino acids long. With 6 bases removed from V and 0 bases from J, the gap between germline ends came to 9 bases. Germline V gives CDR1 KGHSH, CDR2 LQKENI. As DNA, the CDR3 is TGTGCCAGCTCCCTACAGGGCTCCTATAATTCACCCCTCCACTTT. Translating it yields CASSLQGSYNSPLHF.

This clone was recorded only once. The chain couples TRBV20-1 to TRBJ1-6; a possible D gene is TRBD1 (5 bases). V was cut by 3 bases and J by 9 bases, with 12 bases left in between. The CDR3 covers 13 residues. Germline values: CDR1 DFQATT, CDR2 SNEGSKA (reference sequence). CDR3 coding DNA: TGCAGTGCTAGTACTGGGGGAGGTTCACCCCTCCACTTT. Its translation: CSASTGGGSPLHF.

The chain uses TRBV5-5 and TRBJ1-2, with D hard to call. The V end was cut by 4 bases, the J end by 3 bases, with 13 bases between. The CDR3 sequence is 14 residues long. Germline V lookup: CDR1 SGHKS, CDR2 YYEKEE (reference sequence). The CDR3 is CASSTDNFDYGYTF. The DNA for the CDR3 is TGTGCCAGCAGCACCGACAACTTCGACTATGGCTACACCTTC.

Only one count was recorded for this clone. The CDR3: CASSLRTSGGTNTGELFF. CDR3 in DNA: TGTGCCAGCAGCTTACGCACTAGCGGGGGTACCAACACCGGGGAGCTGTTTTTT. The chain uses TRBV7-3 and TRBJ2-2, with TRBD2 matching 11 bases. The length of the CDR3 is 18 residues. Per germline, CDR1 SGHTA and CDR2 FQGTGA. Trimming at V came to 2 bases and at J to 2 bases, leaving 7 bases not matched to a gene.

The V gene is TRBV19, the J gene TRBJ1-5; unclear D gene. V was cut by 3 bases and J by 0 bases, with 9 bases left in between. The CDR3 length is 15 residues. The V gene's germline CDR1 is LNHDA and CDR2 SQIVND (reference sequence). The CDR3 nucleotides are TGTGCCAGTAGTATTAAATGGCCTAGCAATCAGCCCCAGCATTTT. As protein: CASSIKWPSNQPQHF.

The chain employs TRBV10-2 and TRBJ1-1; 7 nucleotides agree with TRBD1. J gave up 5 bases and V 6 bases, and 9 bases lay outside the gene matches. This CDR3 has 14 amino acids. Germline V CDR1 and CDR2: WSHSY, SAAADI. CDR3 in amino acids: CASRRRGWMTEAFF. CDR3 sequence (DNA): TGCGCCAGCAGGCGCAGGGGGTGGATGACTGAAGCTTTCTTT.

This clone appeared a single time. CDR3 region: CASSRSDRDAFF. The CDR3 DNA is TGTGCCAGCAGCAGATCAGACAGGGACGCTTTCTTT. The chain links TRBV5-6 to TRBJ1-1, with 7 positions matching TRBD1. CDR1 SGHDT and CDR2 YYEEEE come from the germline V gene. The CDR3 runs to 12 residues. V gave up 4 bases and J gave up 11 bases; unmatched junction bases: 8.

This CDR3 is CASSLRQGEKLFF. In nucleotides, the CDR3 is TGTGCCAGCAGCCTACGACAGGGGGAAAAACTGTTTTTT. V is TRBV3-1 (or the pseudogene TRBV3-2) and J is TRBJ1-4; 8 bases align to TRBD1. The length of the CDR3 is 13 residues. Germline V gives CDR1 LGHDT, CDR2 YNNKEL (reference sequence). V dropped 4 bases and J dropped 8; count of bases not matched to a gene: 3.

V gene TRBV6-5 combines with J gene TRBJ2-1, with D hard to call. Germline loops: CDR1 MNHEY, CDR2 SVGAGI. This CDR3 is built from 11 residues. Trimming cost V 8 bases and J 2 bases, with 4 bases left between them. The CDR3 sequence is CASSAYNEQFF. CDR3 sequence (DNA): TGTGCCAGCTCGGCCTACAATGAGCAGTTCTTC.

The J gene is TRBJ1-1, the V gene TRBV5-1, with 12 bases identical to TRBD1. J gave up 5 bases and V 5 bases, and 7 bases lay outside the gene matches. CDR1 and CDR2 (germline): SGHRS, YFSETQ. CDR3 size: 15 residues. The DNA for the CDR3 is TGCGCCAGCAGAAGGGACAGGGGGCTAGGAACTGAAGCTTTCTTT. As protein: CASRRDRGLGTEAFF.

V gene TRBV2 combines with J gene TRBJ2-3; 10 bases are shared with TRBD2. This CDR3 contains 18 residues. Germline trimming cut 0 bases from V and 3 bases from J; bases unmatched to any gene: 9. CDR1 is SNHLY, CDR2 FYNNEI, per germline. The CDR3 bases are TGTGCCAGCAGTGAAGCGCTGTCTAGCGGGGGCATGACAGATACGCAGTATTTT. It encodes CASSEALSSGGMTDTQYF.

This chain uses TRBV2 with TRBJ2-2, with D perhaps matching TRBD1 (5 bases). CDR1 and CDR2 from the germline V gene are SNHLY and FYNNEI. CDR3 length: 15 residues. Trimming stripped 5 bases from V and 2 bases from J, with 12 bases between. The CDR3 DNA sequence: TGTGCCAGCAGTCGTCTTAGGGGTAACACCGGGGAGCTGTTTTTT. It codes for CASSRLRGNTGELFF.

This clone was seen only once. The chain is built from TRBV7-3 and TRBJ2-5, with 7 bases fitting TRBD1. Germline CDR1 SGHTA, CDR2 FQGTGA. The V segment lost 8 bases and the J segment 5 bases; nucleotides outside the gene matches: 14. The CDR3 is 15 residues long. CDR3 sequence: CASGKQGTLGETQYF. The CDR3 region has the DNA TGTGCCAGCGGGAAACAGGGGACCCTTGGGGAGACCCAGTACTTC.

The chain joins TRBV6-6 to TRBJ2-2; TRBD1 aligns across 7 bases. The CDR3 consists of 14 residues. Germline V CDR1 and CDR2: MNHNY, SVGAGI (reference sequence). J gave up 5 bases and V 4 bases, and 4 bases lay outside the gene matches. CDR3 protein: CASSLGQSTGELFF. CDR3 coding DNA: TGTGCCAGCAGTTTGGGACAGTCTACCGGGGAGCTGTTTTTT.

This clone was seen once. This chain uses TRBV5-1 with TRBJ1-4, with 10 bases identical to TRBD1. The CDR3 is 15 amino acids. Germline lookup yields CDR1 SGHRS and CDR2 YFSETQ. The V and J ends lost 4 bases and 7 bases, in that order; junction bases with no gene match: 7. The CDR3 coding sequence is TGCGCCAGCAGCGTGGGACAGGGGAGAGGTGAAAAACTGTTTTTT. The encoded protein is CASSVGQGRGEKLFF.

The CDR3 loop reads CASSDRGAPGYTF. The CDR3 DNA reads TGTGCCAGCAGTGATCGGGGGGCGCCCGGCTACACCTTC. The chain couples TRBV2 to TRBJ1-2; D possibly corresponds to TRBD1 (6 bases). The V and J ends lost 3 bases and 8 bases respectively, with 13 bases between them. CDR3 length: 13 residues. CDR1 is SNHLY and CDR2 is FYNNEI in the germline V gene.

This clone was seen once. The CDR3 DNA sequence: TGTGCCAGCAGTTGGACAGGGGCCCTCACTGAAGCTTTCTTT. Its protein is CASSWTGALTEAFF. The genes are TRBV6-5 and TRBJ1-1; 9 nucleotides line up with TRBD1. This CDR3 region has 14 residues. The J segment lost 4 bases and the V segment lost 4 bases, leaving 4 bases of the junction unmatched. Germline V lookup: CDR1 MNHEY, CDR2 SVGAGI.

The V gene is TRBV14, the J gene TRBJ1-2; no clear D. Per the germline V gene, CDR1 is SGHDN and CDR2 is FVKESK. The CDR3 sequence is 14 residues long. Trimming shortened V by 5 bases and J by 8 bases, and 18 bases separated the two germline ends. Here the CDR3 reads CASSTSGGSRGYTF. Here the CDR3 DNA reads TGTGCCAGCAGCACGTCCGGAGGATCTAGAGGCTACACCTTC.

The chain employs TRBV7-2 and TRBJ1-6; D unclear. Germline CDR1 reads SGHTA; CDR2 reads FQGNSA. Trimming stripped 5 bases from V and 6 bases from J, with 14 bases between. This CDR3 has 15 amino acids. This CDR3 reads CASSPRLRGNSPLHF. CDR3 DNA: TGTGCCAGCAGCCCGCGGCTTCGGGGTAATTCACCCCTCCACTTT. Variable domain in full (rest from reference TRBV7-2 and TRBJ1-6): GAGVSQSPSNKVTEKGKDVELRCDPISGHTALYWYRQSLGQGLEFLIYFQGNSAPDKSGLPSDRFSAERTGGSVSTLTIQRTQQEDSAVYLCASSPRLRGNSPLHFGNGTRLTVT.

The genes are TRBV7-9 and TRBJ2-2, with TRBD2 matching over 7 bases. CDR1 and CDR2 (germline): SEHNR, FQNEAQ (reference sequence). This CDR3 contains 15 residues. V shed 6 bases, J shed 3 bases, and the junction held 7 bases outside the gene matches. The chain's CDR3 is CASSEGTIHTGELFF. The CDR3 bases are TGTGCCAGCAGTGAAGGGACTATCCACACCGGGGAGCTGTTTTTT.

The CDR3 is CASSLRTGAQPQHF. The CDR3 nucleotides are TGTGCCAGCAGTCTTCGCACAGGGGCGCAGCCCCAGCATTTT. The genes are TRBV6-5 and TRBJ1-5; 7 bases are a match to TRBD1. There are 14 residues in the CDR3. The germline CDR1 and CDR2 sequences are MNHEY and SVGAGI. The V segment lost 5 bases and the J segment 7 bases; nucleotides outside the gene matches: 8.

This CDR3 reads CASSQGRDVGGSPLHF. The DNA of the CDR3 is TGCGCCAGCAGCCAAGGGAGAGACGTCGGCGGTTCACCCCTCCACTTT. This chain links TRBV4-3 with TRBJ1-6; D gene ambiguous. Germline V CDR1 and CDR2: LGHNA, YSLEER. The V and J ends lost 1 base and 9 bases respectively, with 16 bases between them. The CDR3 totals 16 residues.

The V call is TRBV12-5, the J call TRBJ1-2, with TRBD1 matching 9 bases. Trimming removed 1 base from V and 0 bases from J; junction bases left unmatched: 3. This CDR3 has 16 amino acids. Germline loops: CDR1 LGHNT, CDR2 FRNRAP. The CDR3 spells CASGLATGGANYGYTF. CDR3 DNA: TGTGCTAGTGGTTTGGCGACAGGGGGTGCTAACTATGGCTACACCTTC.